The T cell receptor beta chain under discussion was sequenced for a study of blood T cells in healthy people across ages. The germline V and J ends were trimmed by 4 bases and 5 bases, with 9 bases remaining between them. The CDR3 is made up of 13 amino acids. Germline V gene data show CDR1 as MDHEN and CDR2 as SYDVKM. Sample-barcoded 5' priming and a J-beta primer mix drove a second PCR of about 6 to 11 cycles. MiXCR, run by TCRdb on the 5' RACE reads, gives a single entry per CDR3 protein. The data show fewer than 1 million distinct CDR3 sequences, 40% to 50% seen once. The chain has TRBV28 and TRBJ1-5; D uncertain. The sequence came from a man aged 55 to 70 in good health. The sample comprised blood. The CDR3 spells CASSSYTDQPQHF. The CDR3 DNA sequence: TGTGCCAGCAGTTCGTACACGGATCAGCCCCAGCATTTT.